This entry concerns a single T cell receptor beta chain. V gave up 4 bases and J gave up 1 base; unmatched junction bases: 3. This CDR3 has 15 amino acids. CDR1 is MGHRA and CDR2 is YSYEKL in the germline V gene. The data derive from a study of blood T cell repertoires in COVID-19. In the original workflow: How many nucleated cells were present was estimated from reference gene primer amplification. Only in-frame clones appear in the TCRdb table, and some are missing; sequencing was by immunoSEQ multiplex PCR. V, J and clone size derive from that table, while D and trimming were established from the DNA sequence. Altogether hundreds of thousands of clones are present, around 89% being singletons, with the ten largest covering about 4.2%.

The V and J genes are TRBV4-1 and TRBJ2-2; 7 bases match TRBD1. The clonotype originates from a man aged 35-49 years with acute or convalescent COVID-19. Sequenced: peripheral blood. CDR3 sequence: CASSPWTGNTGELFF. The CDR3 DNA follows: TGCGCCAGCAGCCCCTGGACAGGGAACACCGGGGAGCTGTTTTTT.